This T cell receptor beta chain was recorded in a study of T-cell reconstitution after alpha-beta-depleted transplantation in children. Germline V gene sequence: CDR1 SGHVS, CDR2 FQNEAQ. Trimming shortened V by 1 base and J by 0 bases, and 6 bases separated the two germline ends. The CDR3 contains 15 residues. The TCRbeta library was prepared with unique molecular identifiers. TCRdb processed the PCR reads anew with MiXCR; each CDR3 protein has one entry. Among around 94,000 distinct CDR3 sequences, under 9% were seen once, and the ten largest hold about a sixth. The chain has TRBV7-8 and TRBJ2-2, with D unresolved. The material was PBMCs, obtained before TCRalphabeta/CD19-depleted stem cell transplant. The clonotype originates from a boy aged 2 to 9 with acute lymphoblastic leukemia, due to receive a stem cell transplant. Here the CDR3 reads CASSLGPTNTGELFF. The DNA of the CDR3 is TGTGCCAGCAGCTTAGGACCTACGAACACCGGGGAGCTGTTTTTT.